This is a list of T cell receptor beta chains from one sample in a study of cytomegalovirus exposure and HLA in healthy donors. Here immunoSEQ multiplex PCR was the method, and the copy in TCRdb shows in-frame clones only, minus some. The profile shows around 92,000 clones, 60% to 85% of them singletons. Sample: PBMCs. These receptors were obtained from a man aged 55-75 years in good health and CMV-seropositive. The conserved cysteine and the conserved F or W are not part of the CDR3 here.

TRBV29-1 12 SVEDRSFGGEQY
TRBV5-1 12 ASSLVAGSVEQY
TRBV7-2 11 ASSYRGQTEAF
TRBV6-5 11 ASSYRQASEQY
TRBV30 10 AWKVTYYEQY
TRBV5-1 12 ASSLAGDIYGYT
TRBV5-1 11 ASSLTGNEKLF
TRBV7-9 11 ASSQAGYYGYT
TRBV7-9 11 ASSPSGGNEQY
TRBV10-3 13 AISVNGGNTGELF
TRBV9 13 ASSVVGQGGYGYT
TRBV11-2 16 ASFGLAGGLSSYNEQF
TRBV5-8 11 ASGEGRGYGYT
TRBV19 12 ASSMTRQQETQY
TRBV6-5 13 ASSSLSGGGTEAF
TRBV7-2 14 ASSLAMTGFGYGYT
TRBV4-1 12 ASSARTGFGEQY
TRBV28 13 ASGKGQGLYNEQF
TRBV30 12 ACHTVGSYNEQF
TRBV6-6 9 ASSASYEQY
TRBV11-2 12 ASSLVGSSGEQY
TRBV5-8 14 ASSPGVAAISYEQY
TRBV6-1 12 ASSGRTDRSPLH
TRBV7-9 11 ASRPGVINEQY
TRBV19 13 ASERLGRGYNEQF
TRBV6-1 13 ASSERGPGKYEQY
TRBV7-9 12 ASSLSDRGGGYT
TRBV23-1 13 ASSQWFRIRSEAF
TRBV10-2 12 ASSGAGQNTEAF
TRBV7-2 12 ASSLGGSNNEQF
TRBV5-8 13 ASSLRGGAHNEQF
TRBV5-4 13 ASSWTGTGKETQY
TRBV6-1 14 ASSEATGGASGELF
TRBV27 12 ASSLTSQSPSPY
TRBV7-8 15 ASSRQVYSKRDEKLF
TRBV15 13 ATSRDLGVLYEQY
TRBV6-1 11 ASSADRFYGYT